This T cell receptor beta chain was sequenced during a study of T-cell memory formation after mild COVID-19 (dated by TCRdb to the early 2020s). With regard to the full study: TCR sequence clusters from the two donors were largely donor specific. Two young, previously healthy adult volunteers made up the cohort, one male and one female. T-cell clones expanding and contracting after mild COVID-19 in two donors were tracked by longitudinal TCRalpha and TCRbeta repertoire sequencing.

V lost 1 base and J lost 2 bases; the stretch between them is 4 bases long. The germline V gene (reference sequence) supplies CDR1 MNHEY and CDR2 SMNVEV. The CDR3 covers 13 residues, taking in both the cysteine and the phenylalanine. Only the CDR3 DNA stays, 39 bases, in frame from base 1. Sequencing took place on an Illumina NovaSeq 6000. TCRalpha and TCRbeta cDNA libraries were constructed by 5'RACE with constant-segment primers, with sample barcodes and unique molecular identifiers being introduced. RNA was extracted from every sample with Trizol reagent. The libraries were amplified in two PCR steps, and the second step added a second sample barcode and Illumina TruSeq adapters. Libraries were sequenced on an Illumina NovaSeq with 2 x 150 bp paired-end reads. Regarding the original processing steps: The reads were demultiplexed and collapsed into UMI-guided consensus sequences using migec v1.2.7. With mixcr v2.1.11, UMI consensuses were aligned to TRA and TRB V and J templates and assembled into clonotypes. A clonotype was counted as expanded or contracted only when both edgeR and NoisET called the clonotype significant, with the noise models trained on biological replicates. For edgeR calls, the cutoffs were a false discovery rate-adjusted p below 0.01 and a log2 fold-change threshold of 1. As an exploratory analysis of dynamics, PCA with hierarchical clustering was applied to max-normalized trajectories of the 1000 most abundant clonotypes. Each responding clone was given a CD4 or CD8 phenotype based on the CD4+ and CD8+ repertoires, which had been sequenced separately. Using fastp trimming at Q25 and MiXCR clonotype assembly, TCRdb reanalyzed the public sequencing data and kept in-frame beta chains. Entries that share a CDR3 protein sequence are merged under the most common genes and DNA. TCRdb, not the authors, supplied the V and J calls. In this sample the table shows fewer than 95,000 distinct CDR3 sequences, about 15% of which occur a single time. Approximately 40% of the sample is taken by the ten largest.

Ficoll-Paque density gradient centrifugation was the method used to isolate PBMCs. What the study reported, not specific to this receptor: SARS-CoV-2 specificity of the second-wave clones peaking on day 37 was not confirmed. Clones that contracted from day 15 to 85 showed balanced CD4/CD8 phenotypes, whereas a second wave of clones that expanded from day 15 to 37 leaned towards CD4+. Contracting CD4+ clones were located mainly in the CM and EM memory subsets, whereas CD8+ clones were found to be enriched in EMRA. Some responding clones were found in pre-infection memory, which suggests that pre-existing cross-reactive memory T cells took part in the SARS-CoV-2 response. Only two mild cases were covered in the study, and larger cohorts including severe cases with pre-infection samples were considered necessary.

In its sample, this clonotype was seen a few times. The target of this receptor is not known. No base qualities exist here, and no much larger clone lies one base off it. The rearrangement joined TRBV27 to TRBJ2-3; confidence is insufficient to name the D gene. This TCR was sampled from a man aged 18 to 29 who had mild COVID-19 (a few samples of this study predate the infection). The sample titles of this study are shuffled in the database, so cell type and time point are left out; the donor was told from shared clones. Sequencing input: PBMCs or a T cell subset sorted from them (not recorded which). This receptor carries the CDR3 CASSLWLTDTQYF. The DNA sequence is as follows: TGTGCCAGCAGTTTATGGCTCACAGATACGCAGTATTTT.